This is a list of T cell receptor beta chains from one sample in a study of blood T cell repertoires in COVID-19. TCRdb keeps only in-frame clones here, not all; method: immunoSEQ multiplex PCR. The sample has 260,000 or so clones; around 84% are singletons. Sample: PBMCs or T cells enriched from blood (not recorded which). The receptors here all came from a woman aged 45 to 65 who had recovered from COVID-19. CDR3s include the opening cysteine and the closing phenylalanine or tryptophan. The D gene is left open where the match is weak. For some rows the clone size is stated as once, few or many, or as a class when expanded; others skip it.

NA | 15 | TRBJ2-4 | NA | TRBV6-5 | TGTGCCAGCCGGCCGACAGTCACGACCAAAAACATTCAGTACTTC | CASRPTVTTKNIQYF
NA | 16 | TRBJ2-7 | NA | TRBV4-2 | TGTGCCAGCAGCCAAAGTGTCCGGCGGGACTCCTACGAGCAGTACTTC | CASSQSVRRDSYEQYF
NA | 15 | TRBJ2-5 | once | TRBV2 | TGTGCCAGCAGCGGGACTGGACCCCTGGGGGAGACCCAGTACTTC | CASSGTGPLGETQYF
NA | 15 | TRBJ1-5 | once | TRBV5-1 | TGCGCCAGCAGCTTAAGGGGAGGATTTGATCAGCCCCAGCATTTT | CASSLRGGFDQPQHF
NA | 15 | TRBJ1-3 | NA | TRBV4-2 | TGTGCCAGCAGCCAAGATAGTAATATGGGAAACACCATATATTTT | CASSQDSNMGNTIYF
NA | 14 | TRBJ1-1 | NA | TRBV28 | TGTGCCAGCAGTTCTGTGGGCCTCGGCACTGAAGCTTTCTTT | CASSSVGLGTEAFF
TRBD1 | 15 | TRBJ2-5 | NA | TRBV29-1 | TGCAGCGTTGAAGGGACAGGGACTTCACAAGAGACCCAGTACTTC | CSVEGTGTSQETQYF
TRBD1 | 14 | TRBJ2-5 | NA | TRBV19 | TGTGCCAGTAGATTGACAGGGGACCAAGAGACCCAGTACTTC | CASRLTGDQETQYF
TRBD2 | 15 | TRBJ2-2 | NA | TRBV18 | TGTGCCAGCTCACCATTGGGACTAGCCGGCGGGGAGCTGTTTTTT | CASSPLGLAGGELFF
NA | 13 | TRBJ1-1 | NA | TRBV30 | TGTGCCTGGTACCTACAGAGAAACACTGAAGCTTTCTTT | CAWYLQRNTEAFF
NA | 15 | TRBJ2-1 | few | TRBV27 | TGTGCCAGCAGTTTACAGGGGCAGAGTTACAATGAGCAGTTCTTC | CASSLQGQSYNEQFF
TRBD2 | 13 | TRBJ2-3 | NA | TRBV6-5 | TGTGCCAGCAGTCGGAGCGGGGGGGCCACGCAGTATTTT | CASSRSGGATQYF
NA | 15 | TRBJ1-3 | NA | TRBV15 | TGTGCCACCGCTTTGGGCCGTATGTACGGAAACACCATATATTTT | CATALGRMYGNTIYF
NA | 13 | TRBJ1-4 | NA | TRBV6-5 | TGTGCCAGCAGCCCGACAGAAAATGAAAAACTGTTTTTT | CASSPTENEKLFF
TRBD1 | 15 | TRBJ2-1 | NA | TRBV28 | TGTGCCAGCACCGAGCCGGGACAGGGGAAAAGTGAGCAGTTCTTC | CASTEPGQGKSEQFF
TRBD2 | 18 | TRBJ2-1 | NA | TRBV27 | TGTGCCAGCAGCAGACTAGCGGGGGGCCAGAGCTCCTACAATGAGCAGTTCTTC | CASSRLAGGQSSYNEQFF
TRBD1 | 14 | TRBJ1-2 | NA | TRBV28 | TGTGCCAGCAGTCGACGGACAGGGATAAACGGCTACACCTTC | CASSRRTGINGYTF
NA | 16 | TRBJ2-7 | NA | TRBV10-2 | TGCGCCAGCAGTGACCCGTGGGGGAGGGGGTCCTACGAGCAGTACTTC | CASSDPWGRGSYEQYF
NA | 14 | TRBJ2-1 | NA | TRBV5-5 | TGTGCCAGCAGCCTGGGGTCCACTTACAATGAGCAGTTCTTC | CASSLGSTYNEQFF
TRBD1 | 15 | TRBJ1-2 | NA | TRBV18 | TGTGCCAGCTCACCATCCGGGACAGACCTTTATGGCTACACCTTC | CASSPSGTDLYGYTF
TRBD2 | 15 | TRBJ2-3 | once | TRBV27 | TGTGCCAGCAGTTTTTATCGGGGGGACACAGATACGCAGTATTTT | CASSFYRGDTDTQYF
NA | 11 | TRBJ1-6 | NA | TRBV2 | TGTGCCAGCGCCGGTTATTCACCCCTCCACTTT | CASAGYSPLHF
NA | 15 | TRBJ2-3 | NA | TRBV7-3 | TGTGCCAGCACCCCCGGGGGGCCTCTGACAGATACGCAGTATTTT | CASTPGGPLTDTQYF
NA | 16 | TRBJ1-2 | NA | TRBV4-3 | TGCGCCAGCAGCCAAGATAGCGGGGGCCAGCACTATGGCTACACCTTC | CASSQDSGGQHYGYTF
NA | 11 | TRBJ1-1 | NA | TRBV7-9 | TGTGCCAGCAGCTCGGGGATCGAAGCTTTCTTT | CASSSGIEAFF
NA | 15 | TRBJ1-2 | NA | TRBV9 | TGTGCCAGCAGCGGGATAGGACGGACAAGCTATGGCTACACCTTC | CASSGIGRTSYGYTF
TRBD2 | 15 | TRBJ2-7 | NA | TRBV3-1/TRBV3-2 | TGTGCCAGCAGCACCTCGGGACTAGCGGGAGGTGAGCAGTACTTC | CASSTSGLAGGEQYF
NA | 15 | TRBJ2-1 | NA | TRBV14 | TGTGCCAGCAGCCAAGATTGGCGGGCGTCGAGTGAGCAGTTCTTC | CASSQDWRASSEQFF
TRBD1 | 14 | TRBJ1-5 | NA | TRBV19 | TGTGCCAGTACCCGGACAGGGGGCAATCAGCCCCAGCATTTT | CASTRTGGNQPQHF
NA | 15 | TRBJ1-2 | few | TRBV2 | TGTGCCAGCAGTGAAAAGGCAGGGTTCGGCTATGGCTACACCTTC | CASSEKAGFGYGYTF